This TCR beta chain was identified during a study of cytomegalovirus exposure and HLA in healthy donors. Broader study findings: In a later analysis, around 18,000 TCR beta sequences were associated with HLA alleles at 0.05 false discovery rate.

Germline CDR1 LNHDA, CDR2 SQIVND (reference sequence). The V end was cut by 1 base, the J end by 5 bases, with 8 bases between. The CDR3 consists of 13 residues. Remarks on this clone: Its target is not known.

Primers included in the PCR were 60 Vbeta and 13 Jbeta primers. The method was immunoSEQ multiplex PCR; TCRdb's version includes in-frame clones alone and lacks a portion of them. There are approximately 300,000 clones in the sample; roughly 80% occur only once, and about 0.3% lies in the top ten. The gene calls are TRBV19 and TRBJ1-2; D gene ambiguous. The sample comprised PBMCs. The receptor comes from a girl aged 2 to 10 in good health and CMV-seronegative. The CDR3 bases are TGTGCCAGTAGTATAGCAGGAAGGTATGGCTACACCTTC. Translating gives CASSIAGRYGYTF.